The sample holds a few counts of the clone carrying this T cell receptor beta chain. The antigen is unknown. This specimen comes from a study of CD8 T cells in ankylosing spondylitis. Points from the study as a whole: Disease-linked clones had a CD8+ phenotype and relatively low frequency in peripheral blood. For ankylosing spondylitis blood, a TCR beta motif of roughly 8 highly homologous variants appeared characteristic. Reportedly, disease-linked clones are significantly enriched in ankylosing spondylitis patients' matched synovial fluid.

Quantitative 5'-RACE with molecular barcodes generated TCR beta libraries. TCRdb passed the 5' RACE reads through MiXCR, listing each CDR3 protein once. The sample records hundreds of thousands of distinct CDR3 sequences, under 35% being singletons. The CDR3 is made up of 15 amino acids. Germline-derived CDR1 and CDR2 are SGDLS and YYNGEE. The J segment lost 3 bases and the V segment lost 3 bases, leaving 5 bases of the junction unmatched. The sequence came from a male donor with ankylosing spondylitis or in good health (not recorded which). The chain combines TRBV9 with TRBJ2-4; 8 nucleotides line up with TRBD2. Input material: blood, either unsorted or a sorted T cell fraction (not recorded which). The CDR3 coding sequence is TGTGCCAGCAGCGGCGAAAGCGGGGGCAAAAACATTCAGTACTTC. This sequence encodes CASSGESGGKNIQYF.